This T cell receptor beta chain was sequenced during a study of cytomegalovirus exposure and HLA in healthy donors. In regard to this clone: Its specificity is unknown.

CDR1 is SGHNT, CDR2 YYREEE, per germline (reference sequence). The CDR3 loop spans 20 amino acids. V dropped 4 bases and J dropped 0; count of bases not matched to a gene: 14. Overall study findings and caveats: Several top significant clusters appeared, in a later analysis, to be linked to common viral pathogens. The authors enumerated roughly 180 TCR beta chains as linked to cytomegalovirus. Among TCR beta chains of equal frequency, HLA-associated ones were more clonally expanded in a later analysis.

PCR used 60 Vbeta primers and 13 Jbeta primers. The data were produced by immunoSEQ multiplex PCR, yet TCRdb's version contains in-frame clones alone and is incomplete. The sample carries about 160,000 clones, around 81% recorded once. The chain couples TRBV5-4 to TRBJ2-4, with TRBD2 matching over 12 bases. The source is a man aged 35 to 55 in good health and CMV-seronegative. The sample was PBMCs. In DNA form, the CDR3 reads TGTGCCAGCAGCGCTTTACTAGCGGGAGGTCCTAACCTAGCCAAAAACATTCAGTACTTC. Translating it yields CASSALLAGGPNLAKNIQYF.